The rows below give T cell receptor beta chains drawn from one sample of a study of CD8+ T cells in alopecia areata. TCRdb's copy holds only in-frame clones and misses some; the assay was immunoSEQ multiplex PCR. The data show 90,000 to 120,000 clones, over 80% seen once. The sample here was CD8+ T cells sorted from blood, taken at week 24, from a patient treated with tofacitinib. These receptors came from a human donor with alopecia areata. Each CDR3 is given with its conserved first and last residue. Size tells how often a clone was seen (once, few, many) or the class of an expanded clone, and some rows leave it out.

CASRDTAVGETQYF,14,TRBV7-9,-,TRBJ2-5
CAWSVSGPEAFF,12,TRBV30,-,TRBJ1-1
CASSLRGGSTEAFF,14,TRBV27,medium-sized,TRBJ1-1
CASSVRTGGSEAFF,14,TRBV19,-,TRBJ1-1
CASSSRGTPYGYTF,14,TRBV27,-,TRBJ1-2
CASSLGGFIEAFF,13,TRBV7-9,once,TRBJ1-1
CASSPGTAYEQYF,13,TRBV5-1,few,TRBJ2-7
CASSQQLAGGTDTQYF,16,TRBV4-1,-,TRBJ2-3
CASSQERGIPAYF,13,TRBV4-3,-,TRBJ2-5
CASIGGQSTDTQYF,14,TRBV2,-,TRBJ2-3
CASSSTRTNFYEQYF,15,TRBV7-9,once,TRBJ2-7
CASSSDRVDTEAFF,14,TRBV11-1,-,TRBJ1-1
CASSRTEASDEQYF,14,TRBV7-9,-,TRBJ2-7
CASSASDSAFYEQYF,15,TRBV7-2,once,TRBJ2-7
CASSLVRTSAHEQYF,15,TRBV7-2,few,TRBJ2-7
CASFSGRAYNEQFF,14,TRBV27,-,TRBJ2-1
CAWSNTGVNSPLHF,14,TRBV30,-,TRBJ1-6
CASSERGEEQYF,12,TRBV10-2,once,TRBJ2-7
CASSHGGASEQYF,13,TRBV4-1,-,TRBJ2-7
CAISRGYEQYF,11,TRBV10-3,-,TRBJ2-7
CASSEGGIGSYGYTF,15,TRBV6-1,few,TRBJ1-2
CASRRGAFSTDTQYF,15,TRBV27,-,TRBJ2-3
CASSQERGRQGNTEAFF,17,TRBV4-3,-,TRBJ1-1
CASSQEGSGSEQYF,14,TRBV4-1,few,TRBJ2-7
CAISEGGRTDTQYF,14,TRBV10-3,-,TRBJ2-3
CSVGGGEQFF,10,TRBV29-1,-,TRBJ2-1
CASSSIGQNNQPQHF,15,TRBV27,-,TRBJ1-5
CASSKEVERQQETQYF,16,TRBV21-1,-,TRBJ2-5
CASSQSEGQGDTGELFF,17,TRBV23-1,-,TRBJ2-2
CASSIGLGRVAAGELFF,17,TRBV19,-,TRBJ2-2
CASSLTTGRPSQETQYF,17,TRBV28,once,TRBJ2-5
CASSHPRGQNTEAFF,15,TRBV5-5,few,TRBJ1-1
CASSLKADTQYF,12,TRBV4-3,-,TRBJ2-3
CASSQGPLTSGGADTQYF,18,TRBV4-2,-,TRBJ2-3
CSVEGSDEQFF,11,TRBV29-1,-,TRBJ2-1
CASSYRTESSYEQYF,15,TRBV13,-,TRBJ2-7
CASSPQRAGTDTQYF,15,TRBV9,-,TRBJ2-3
CASSSPALSQPQHF,14,TRBV19,-,TRBJ1-5
CASSIGARDNTEAFF,15,TRBV19,-,TRBJ1-1
CASSQVTAAYGYTF,14,TRBV7-9,-,TRBJ1-2
CAWNSGAGTDTQYF,14,TRBV30,few,TRBJ2-3
CASSQRSNYGYTF,13,TRBV11-3,-,TRBJ1-2
CASSLFSEDTQYF,13,TRBV7-2,once,TRBJ2-3
CASSLEPGQMNQPQHF,16,TRBV5-1,-,TRBJ1-5
CASSLGTTSPDTQYF,15,TRBV18,-,TRBJ2-3
CASSPSGGGYNEQFF,15,TRBV7-8,-,TRBJ2-1
CASSLQRGTLETQYF,15,TRBV7-9,-,TRBJ2-5
CATSRDRGDEQYF,13,TRBV15,-,TRBJ2-7